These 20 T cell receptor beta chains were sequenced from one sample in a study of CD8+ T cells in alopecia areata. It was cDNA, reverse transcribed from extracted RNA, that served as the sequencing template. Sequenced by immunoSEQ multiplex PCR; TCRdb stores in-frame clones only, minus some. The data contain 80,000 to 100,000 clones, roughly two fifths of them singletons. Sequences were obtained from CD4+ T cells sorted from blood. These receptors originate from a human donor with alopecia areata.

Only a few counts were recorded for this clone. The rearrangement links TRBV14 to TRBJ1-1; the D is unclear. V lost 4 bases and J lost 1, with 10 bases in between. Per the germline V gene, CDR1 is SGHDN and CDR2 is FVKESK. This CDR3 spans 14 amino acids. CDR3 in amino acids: CASSLGPENTEAFF. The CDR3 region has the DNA TGTGCCAGCAGCCTAGGCCCCGAGAACACTGAAGCTTTCTTT.

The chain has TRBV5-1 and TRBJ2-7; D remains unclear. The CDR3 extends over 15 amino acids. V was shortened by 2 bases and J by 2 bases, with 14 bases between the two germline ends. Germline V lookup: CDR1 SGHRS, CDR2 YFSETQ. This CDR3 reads CASSFRPGVTYEQYF. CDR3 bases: TGCGCCAGCAGCTTTAGGCCAGGAGTAACCTACGAGCAGTACTTC.

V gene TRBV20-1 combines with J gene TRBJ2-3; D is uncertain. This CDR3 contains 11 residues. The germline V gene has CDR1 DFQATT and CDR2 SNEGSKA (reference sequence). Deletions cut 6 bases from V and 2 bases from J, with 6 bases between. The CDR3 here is CSAAFTDTQYF. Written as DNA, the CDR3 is TGCAGTGCGGCCTTCACAGATACGCAGTATTTT.

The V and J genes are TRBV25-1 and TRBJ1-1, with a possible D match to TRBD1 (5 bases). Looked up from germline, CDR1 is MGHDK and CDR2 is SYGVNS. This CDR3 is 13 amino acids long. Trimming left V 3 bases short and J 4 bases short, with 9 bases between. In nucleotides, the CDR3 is TGTGCCAGCAGTGACCCCAGGGTCACTGAAGCTTTCTTT. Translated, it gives CASSDPRVTEAFF. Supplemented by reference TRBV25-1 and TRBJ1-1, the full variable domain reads EADIYQTPRYLVIGTGKKITLECSQTMGHDKMYWYQQDPGMELHLIHYSYGVNSTEKGDLSSESTVSRIRTEHFPLTLESARPSHTSQYLCASSDPRVTEAFFGQGTRLTVV.

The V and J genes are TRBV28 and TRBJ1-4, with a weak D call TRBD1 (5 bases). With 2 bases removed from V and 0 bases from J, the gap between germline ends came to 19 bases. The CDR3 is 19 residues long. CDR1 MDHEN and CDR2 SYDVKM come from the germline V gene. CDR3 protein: CASSLTGTENFATNEKLFF. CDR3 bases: TGTGCCAGCAGTTTAACCGGGACGGAAAATTTCGCAACTAATGAAAAACTGTTTTTT.

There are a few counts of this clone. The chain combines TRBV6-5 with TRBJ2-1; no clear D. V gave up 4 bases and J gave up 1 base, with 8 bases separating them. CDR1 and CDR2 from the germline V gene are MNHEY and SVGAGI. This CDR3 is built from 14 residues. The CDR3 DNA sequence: TGTGCCAGCAGTTCGCGCGGATCCTACAATGAGCAGTTCTTC. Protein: CASSSRGSYNEQFF.

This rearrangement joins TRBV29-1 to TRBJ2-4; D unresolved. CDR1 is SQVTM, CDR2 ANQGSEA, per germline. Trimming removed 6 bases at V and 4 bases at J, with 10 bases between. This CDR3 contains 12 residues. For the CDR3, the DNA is TGCAGCGTCCGATCAAGTAAAAACATTCAGTACTTC. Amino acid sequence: CSVRSSKNIQYF. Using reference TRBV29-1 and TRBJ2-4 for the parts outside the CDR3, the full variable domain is SAVISQKPSRDICQRGTSLTIQCQVDSQVTMMFWYRQQPGQSLTLIATANQGSEATYESGFVIDKFPISRPNLTFSTLTVSNMSPEDSSIYLCSVRSSKNIQYFGAGTRLSVL.

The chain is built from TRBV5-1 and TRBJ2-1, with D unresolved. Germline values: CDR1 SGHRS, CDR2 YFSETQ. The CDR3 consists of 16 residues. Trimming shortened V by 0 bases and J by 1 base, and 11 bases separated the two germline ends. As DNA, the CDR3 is TGCGCCAGCAGCTTGGGTGGTAGCAGATCCTACAATGAGCAGTTCTTC. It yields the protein CASSLGGSRSYNEQFF.

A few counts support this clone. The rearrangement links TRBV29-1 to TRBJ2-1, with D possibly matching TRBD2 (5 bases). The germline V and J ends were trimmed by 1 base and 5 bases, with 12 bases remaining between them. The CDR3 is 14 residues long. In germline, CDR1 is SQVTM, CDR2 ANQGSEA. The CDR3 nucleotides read TGCAGCGTTGAAGCGAGCGGACTCGACAATGAGCAGTTCTTC. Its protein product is CSVEASGLDNEQFF.

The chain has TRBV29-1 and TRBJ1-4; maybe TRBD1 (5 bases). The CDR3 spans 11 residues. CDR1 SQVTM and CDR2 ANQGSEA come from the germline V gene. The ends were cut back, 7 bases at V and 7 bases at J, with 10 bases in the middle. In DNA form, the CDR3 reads TGCAGCGCTCAGGGAGGTGAAAAACTGTTTTTT. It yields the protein CSAQGGEKLFF.

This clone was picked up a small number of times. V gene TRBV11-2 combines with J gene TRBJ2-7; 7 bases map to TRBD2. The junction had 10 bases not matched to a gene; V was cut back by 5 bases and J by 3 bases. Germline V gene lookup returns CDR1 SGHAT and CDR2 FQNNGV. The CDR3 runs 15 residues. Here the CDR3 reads CASSPLRLASYEQYF. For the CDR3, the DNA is TGTGCCAGCAGCCCGCTGCGACTAGCTAGCTACGAGCAGTACTTC.

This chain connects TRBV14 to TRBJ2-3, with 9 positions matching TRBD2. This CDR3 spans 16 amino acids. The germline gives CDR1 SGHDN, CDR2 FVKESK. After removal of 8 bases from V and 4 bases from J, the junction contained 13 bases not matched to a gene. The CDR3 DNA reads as TGTGCCAGCCAAGCCGGGACTAGCCAACCTTCAGATACGCAGTATTTT. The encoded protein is CASQAGTSQPSDTQYF.

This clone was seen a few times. CDR3 protein: CSPWDREETQYF. For the CDR3, the DNA is TGCAGCCCCTGGGACAGGGAAGAGACCCAGTACTTC. J is TRBJ2-5 and V is TRBV29-1; 9 bases map to TRBD1. The CDR3 length is 12 residues. Germline CDR1 SQVTM, CDR2 ANQGSEA. The V segment lost 8 bases and the J segment 3 bases; nucleotides outside the gene matches: 4.

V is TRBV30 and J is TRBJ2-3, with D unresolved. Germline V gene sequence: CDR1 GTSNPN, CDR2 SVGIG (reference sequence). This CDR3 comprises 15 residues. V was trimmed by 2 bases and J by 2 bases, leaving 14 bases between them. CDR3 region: CAWSRTWSPTDTQYF. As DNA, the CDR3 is TGTGCCTGGAGTAGAACTTGGAGTCCCACAGATACGCAGTATTTT.

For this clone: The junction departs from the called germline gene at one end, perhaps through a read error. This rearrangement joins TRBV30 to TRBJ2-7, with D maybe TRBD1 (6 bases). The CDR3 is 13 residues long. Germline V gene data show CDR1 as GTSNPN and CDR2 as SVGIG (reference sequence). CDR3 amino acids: CAWSLGIDTGWNF. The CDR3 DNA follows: TGTGCCTGGAGTTTGGGGATAGATACAGGGTGGAACTTC.

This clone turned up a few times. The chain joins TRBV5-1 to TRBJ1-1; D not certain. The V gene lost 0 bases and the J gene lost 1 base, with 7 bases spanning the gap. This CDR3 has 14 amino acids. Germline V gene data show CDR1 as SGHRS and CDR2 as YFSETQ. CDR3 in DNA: TGCGCCAGCAGCTTGGCTCGGAAGAACACTGAAGCTTTCTTT. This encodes CASSLARKNTEAFF.

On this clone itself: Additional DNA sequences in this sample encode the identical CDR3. The DNA for the CDR3 is TGTGCCTGGGGGCGGGAGACCCAGTACTTC. Protein product: CAWGRETQYF. This chain joins TRBV30 and TRBJ2-5; no firm D call. Germline CDR1 and CDR2: GTSNPN and SVGIG (reference sequence). CDR3 size: 10 residues. Trimming removed 5 bases at V and 5 bases at J, with 6 bases between.

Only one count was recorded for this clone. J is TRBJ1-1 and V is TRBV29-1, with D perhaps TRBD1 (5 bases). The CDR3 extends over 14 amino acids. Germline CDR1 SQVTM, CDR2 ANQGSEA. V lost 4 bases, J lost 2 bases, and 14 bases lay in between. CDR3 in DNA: TGCAGCGTTGCCGGTACGGGACTCAACACTGAAGCTTTCTTT. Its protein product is CSVAGTGLNTEAFF.

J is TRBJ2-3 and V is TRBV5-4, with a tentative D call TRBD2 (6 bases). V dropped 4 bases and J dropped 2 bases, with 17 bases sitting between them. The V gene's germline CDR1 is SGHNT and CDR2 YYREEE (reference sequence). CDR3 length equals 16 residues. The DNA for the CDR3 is TGTGCCAGCAGCGCGACTACCGGGACTTACACAGATACGCAGTATTTT. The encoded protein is CASSATTGTYTDTQYF.

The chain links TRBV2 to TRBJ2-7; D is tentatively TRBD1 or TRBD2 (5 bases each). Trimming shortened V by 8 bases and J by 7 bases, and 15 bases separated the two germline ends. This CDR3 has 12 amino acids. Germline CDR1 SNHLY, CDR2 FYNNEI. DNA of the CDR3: TGTGCCAGCGGTCAGGGAGTAGGAGAGCAGTACTTC. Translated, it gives CASGQGVGEQYF.